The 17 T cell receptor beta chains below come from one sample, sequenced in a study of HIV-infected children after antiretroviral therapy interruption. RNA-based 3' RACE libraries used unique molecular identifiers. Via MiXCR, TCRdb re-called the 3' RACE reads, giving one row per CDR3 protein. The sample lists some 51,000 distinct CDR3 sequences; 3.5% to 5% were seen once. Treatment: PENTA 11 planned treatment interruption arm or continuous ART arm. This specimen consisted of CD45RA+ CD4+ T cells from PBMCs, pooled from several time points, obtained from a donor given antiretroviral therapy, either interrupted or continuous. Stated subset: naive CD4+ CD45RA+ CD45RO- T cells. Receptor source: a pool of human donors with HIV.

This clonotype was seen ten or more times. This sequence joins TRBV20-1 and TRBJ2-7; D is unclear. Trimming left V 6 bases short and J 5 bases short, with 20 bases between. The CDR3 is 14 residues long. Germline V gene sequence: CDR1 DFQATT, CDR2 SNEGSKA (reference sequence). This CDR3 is CSAPQPALGHEQYF. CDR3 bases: TGCAGTGCCCCCCAACCGGCCCTGGGCCACGAGCAGTACTTC.

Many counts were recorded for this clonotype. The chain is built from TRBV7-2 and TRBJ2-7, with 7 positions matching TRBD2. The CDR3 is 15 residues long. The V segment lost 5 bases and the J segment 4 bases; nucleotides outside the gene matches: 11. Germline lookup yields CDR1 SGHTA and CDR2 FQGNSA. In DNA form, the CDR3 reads TGTGCCAGCAGCCCTTCCCGGGCTAGCGGTTACGAGCAGTACTTC. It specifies CASSPSRASGYEQYF.

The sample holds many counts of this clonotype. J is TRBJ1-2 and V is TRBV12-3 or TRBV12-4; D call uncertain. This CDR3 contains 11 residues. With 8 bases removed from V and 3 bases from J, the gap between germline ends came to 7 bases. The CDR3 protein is CASRADYGYTF. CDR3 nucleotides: TGTGCCAGCCGGGCGGACTATGGCTACACCTTC.

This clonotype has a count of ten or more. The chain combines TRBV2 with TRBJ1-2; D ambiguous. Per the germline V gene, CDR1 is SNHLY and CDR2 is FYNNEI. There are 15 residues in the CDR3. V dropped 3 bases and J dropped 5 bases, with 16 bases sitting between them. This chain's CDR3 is CASSEIKGFGYGYTF. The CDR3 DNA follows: TGTGCCAGCAGTGAGATTAAGGGATTCGGGTATGGCTACACCTTC.

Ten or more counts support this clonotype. The CDR3 loop is CASSSRPLTDTQYF. The CDR3 coding sequence is TGTGCCAGCAGTTCCAGGCCGTTGACGGATACGCAGTATTTT. V usage is TRBV12-3 or TRBV12-4 and J usage is TRBJ2-3; D unresolved. This CDR3 is 14 amino acids long. Trimming removed 4 bases from V and 6 bases from J, with 14 bases in between.

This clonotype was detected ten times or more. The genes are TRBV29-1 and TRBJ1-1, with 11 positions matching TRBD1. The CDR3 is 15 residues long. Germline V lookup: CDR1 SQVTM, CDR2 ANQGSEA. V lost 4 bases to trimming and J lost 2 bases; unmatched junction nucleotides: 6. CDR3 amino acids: CSVVGTGGINTEAFF. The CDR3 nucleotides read TGCAGCGTTGTAGGGACAGGGGGAATTAACACTGAAGCTTTCTTT.

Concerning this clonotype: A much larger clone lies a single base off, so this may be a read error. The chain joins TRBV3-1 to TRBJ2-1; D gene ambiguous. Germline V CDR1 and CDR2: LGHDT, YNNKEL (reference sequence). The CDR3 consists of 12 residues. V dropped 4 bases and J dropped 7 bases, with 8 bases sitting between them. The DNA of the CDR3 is TGTGCCAGCAGCCCCCACGGAAATGAGCAGTTCTTC. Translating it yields CASSPHGNEQFF.

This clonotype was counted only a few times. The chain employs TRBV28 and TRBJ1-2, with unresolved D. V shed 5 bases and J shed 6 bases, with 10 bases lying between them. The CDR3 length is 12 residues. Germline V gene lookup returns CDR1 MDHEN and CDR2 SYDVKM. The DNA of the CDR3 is TGTGCCAGCAGTCCTAGGCCAGATGGCTACACCTTC. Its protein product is CASSPRPDGYTF.

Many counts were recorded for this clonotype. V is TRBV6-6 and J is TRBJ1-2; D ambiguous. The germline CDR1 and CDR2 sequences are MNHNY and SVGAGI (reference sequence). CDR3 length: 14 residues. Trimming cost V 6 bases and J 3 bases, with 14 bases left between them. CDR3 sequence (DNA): TGTGCCAGCAGCTCTACCGACACCGACTATGGCTACACCTTC. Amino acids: CASSSTDTDYGYTF.

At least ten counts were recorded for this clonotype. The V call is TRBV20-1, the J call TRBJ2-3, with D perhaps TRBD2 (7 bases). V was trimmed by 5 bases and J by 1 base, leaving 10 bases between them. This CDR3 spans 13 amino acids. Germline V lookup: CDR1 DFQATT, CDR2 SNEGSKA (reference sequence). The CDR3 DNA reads TGCAGTGCTCAAGGGGGGGGCACAGATACGCAGTATTTT. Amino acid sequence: CSAQGGGTDTQYF.

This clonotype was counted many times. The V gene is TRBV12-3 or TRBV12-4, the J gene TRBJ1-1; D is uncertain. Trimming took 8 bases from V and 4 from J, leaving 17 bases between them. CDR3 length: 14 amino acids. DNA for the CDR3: TGTGCCAGCTCCCCCAACGGCGGACTCACTGAAGCTTTCTTT. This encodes CASSPNGGLTEAFF.

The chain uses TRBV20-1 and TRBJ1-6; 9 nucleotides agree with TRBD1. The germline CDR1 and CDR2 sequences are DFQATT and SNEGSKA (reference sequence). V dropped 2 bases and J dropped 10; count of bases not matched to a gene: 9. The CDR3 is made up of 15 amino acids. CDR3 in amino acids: CSARPGQGSGSPLHF. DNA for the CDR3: TGCAGTGCTAGACCGGGACAGGGATCAGGATCACCCCTCCACTTT.

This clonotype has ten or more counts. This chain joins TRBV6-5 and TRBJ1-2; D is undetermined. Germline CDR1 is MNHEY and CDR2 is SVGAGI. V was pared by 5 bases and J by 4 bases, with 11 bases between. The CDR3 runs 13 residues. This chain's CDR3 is CASSAQRLYGYTF. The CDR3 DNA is TGTGCCAGCAGTGCACAGCGACTCTATGGCTACACCTTC.

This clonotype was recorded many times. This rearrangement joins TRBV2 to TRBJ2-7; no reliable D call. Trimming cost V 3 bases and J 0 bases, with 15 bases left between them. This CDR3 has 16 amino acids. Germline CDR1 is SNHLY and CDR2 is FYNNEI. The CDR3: CASSEEKVGISYEQYF. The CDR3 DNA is TGTGCCAGCAGTGAGGAGAAGGTCGGAATCTCCTACGAGCAGTACTTC.

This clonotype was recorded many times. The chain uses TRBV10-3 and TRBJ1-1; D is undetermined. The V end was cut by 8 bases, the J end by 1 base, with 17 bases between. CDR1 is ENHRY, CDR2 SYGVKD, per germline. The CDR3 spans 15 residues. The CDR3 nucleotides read TGTGCCATCGAGTTTGTTAGCGGCAAGAACACTGAAGCTTTCTTT. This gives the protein CAIEFVSGKNTEAFF.

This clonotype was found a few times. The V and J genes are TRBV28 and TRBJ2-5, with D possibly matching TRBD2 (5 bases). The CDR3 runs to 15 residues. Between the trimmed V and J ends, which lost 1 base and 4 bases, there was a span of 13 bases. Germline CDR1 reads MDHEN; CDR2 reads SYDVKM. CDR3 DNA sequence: TGTGCCAGCAGTTTATCTGCCCCCGCGGGAGAGACCCAGTACTTC. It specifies CASSLSAPAGETQYF.

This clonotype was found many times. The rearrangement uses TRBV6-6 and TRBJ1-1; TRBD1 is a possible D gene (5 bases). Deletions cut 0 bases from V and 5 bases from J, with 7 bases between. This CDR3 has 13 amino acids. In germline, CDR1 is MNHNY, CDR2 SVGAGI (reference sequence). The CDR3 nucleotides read TGTGCCAGCAGTTACTCAGGGGCAACTGAAGCTTTCTTT. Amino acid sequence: CASSYSGATEAFF.